This T cell receptor beta chain was sequenced during a study of response to subunit inactivated influenza vaccine. Study results and caveats: The authors offered the suggestion that each seasonal influenza vaccination recruits few new T cells.

Worth noting for this clonotype: Antigen unknown.

TCRdb itself ran the RT-PCR reads through MiXCR, one entry per CDR3 protein. The sample has 800,000 or so distinct CDR3 sequences, about 20% seen once. V was trimmed by 6 bases and J by 0 bases, leaving 17 bases between them. This CDR3 contains 16 residues. Germline V gene lookup returns CDR1 SNHLY and CDR2 FYNNEI. The chain employs TRBV2 and TRBJ1-1, with D possibly being TRBD1 (5 bases). This clonotype was obtained from a man aged 50-60 years who received an inactivated influenza vaccine. The source was PBMCs from blood, collected more than 4 days after vaccination. CDR3 nucleotides: TGTGCCAGCAGGAGAACAGGCAGAGGGATGAACACTGAAGCTTTCTTT. It translates to CASRRTGRGMNTEAFF.